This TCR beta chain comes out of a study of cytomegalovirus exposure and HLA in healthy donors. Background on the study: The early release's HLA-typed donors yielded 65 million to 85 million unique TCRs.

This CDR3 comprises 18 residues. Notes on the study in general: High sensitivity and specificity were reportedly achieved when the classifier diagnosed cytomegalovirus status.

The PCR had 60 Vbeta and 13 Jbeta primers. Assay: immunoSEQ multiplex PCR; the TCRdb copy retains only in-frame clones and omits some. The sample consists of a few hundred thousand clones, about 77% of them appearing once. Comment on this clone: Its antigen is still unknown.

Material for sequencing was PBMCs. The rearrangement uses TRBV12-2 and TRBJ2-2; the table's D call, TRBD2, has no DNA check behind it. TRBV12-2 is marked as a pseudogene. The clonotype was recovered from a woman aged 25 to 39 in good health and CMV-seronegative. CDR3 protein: CASRFNLAGGLNTGELFF. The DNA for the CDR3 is TGTGCAAGTCGCTTCAACCTAGCGGGAGGTCTCAACACCGGGGAGCTGTTTTTT.